Listed below are T cell receptor beta chains from one sample, sequenced in a study of shared clonotypes between healthy human individuals. The protocol was immunoSEQ multiplex PCR, while the TCRdb copy is restricted to in-frame clones and leaves out a portion. This table holds approximately 2.5 million clones, over 85% found once. Sequenced: naive CD4+ T cells from PBMCs. Source of these receptors: a man between 18 and 35 years old in good health. Some clones in this sample may be carry-over from other donors' samples. CDR3s leave out the opening cysteine and the closing phenylalanine or tryptophan. Fields, in order: V gene, J gene, D gene, CDR3 protein. A D gene is named only where the DNA matches it firmly.

>TRBV7-9|TRBJ2-7|NA
ASSLMRDSNEQY
>TRBV25-1|TRBJ2-1|NA
ASSRVHGGSTYNEQF
>TRBV5-1|TRBJ2-3|NA
ASSSAGGRTDTQY
>TRBV6-6|NA|TRBD2
ASRLLADSYEQY
>TRBV7-9|TRBJ2-1|TRBD2
ASSLGLAGRRNEQF
>TRBV27|TRBJ1-5|TRBD1
ASSADRDRSQPQH
>TRBV6-1|TRBJ1-2|NA
ASSEAPSRHSYGYT
>TRBV7-8|TRBJ2-1|TRBD2
ASSLVWAGDNEQF
>TRBV5-1|TRBJ2-1|TRBD2
ASSLYTSGYNEQF
>TRBV14|TRBJ2-7|TRBD2
ASSLGLASYEQY
>TRBV19|TRBJ1-4|TRBD1
ASSIQGAGEKLF
>TRBV30|TRBJ1-5|TRBD1
AWSRDRGNQPQH
>TRBV7-9|TRBJ2-1|NA
ASSRGSYNEQF
>TRBV7-3|TRBJ2-1|NA
ASSSKGGMGSYNEQF
>TRBV29-1|TRBJ1-1|TRBD1
SVEGHLNRGAF
>TRBV5-4|TRBJ1-5|NA
ASSLDSSTNQPQH
>TRBV20-1|TRBJ1-6|NA
SPGMALH
>TRBV9|TRBJ2-1|NA
ASSVGQERSYYNEQF
>TRBV28|TRBJ1-2|NA
ASSLEWGYGYT
>TRBV19|TRBJ2-7|NA
ASSIGWRVSSYEQY
>TRBV28|TRBJ1-5|TRBD1
ASSLGQVDQPQH
>TRBV19|TRBJ1-5|NA
ASRPPGFQPQH
>TRBV19|TRBJ1-4|NA
ASSIPGATNEKLF
>TRBV27|TRBJ2-1|NA
ASSPGPLHSQF
>TRBV7-2|TRBJ2-5|TRBD2
ASSLRTSERETQY
>TRBV4-3|TRBJ2-3|NA
ASSRMPGAKHTDTQY